These 26 T cell receptor beta chains came from one sample sequenced in a study of radiation and T cells in renal cell carcinoma. Clones were read by immunoSEQ multiplex PCR, and TCRdb kept only the in-frame ones, dropping some. This sample yields some 150,000 clones, of which 83% are seen a single time; approximately 24% belongs to the top ten. Specified time point: baseline pretreatment blood. Treatment meaning: 15 Gy SBRT to primary tumor, nephrectomy 4 weeks later. This specimen consisted of blood, obtained from a patient whose treatment included radiotherapy and nephrectomy. These receptors all come from a woman aged 45-65 years with renal cell carcinoma.

The gene calls are TRBV7-9 and TRBJ1-1, with D tentatively TRBD1 (6 bases). Trimming stripped 1 base from V and 0 bases from J, with 12 bases between. The germline CDR1 and CDR2 sequences are SEHNR and FQNEAQ (reference sequence). The CDR3 runs 16 residues. CDR3 residues: CASSLGSGTMNTEAFF. The CDR3 bases are TGTGCCAGCAGCTTAGGGTCAGGGACAATGAACACTGAAGCTTTCTTT.

The genes are TRBV5-1 and TRBJ1-1; D is unclear. CDR3 length equals 16 residues. Germline CDR1 SGHRS, CDR2 YFSETQ. V lost 5 bases and J lost 0, with 17 bases in between. The CDR3 reads CASSSGRANLNTEAFF. For the CDR3, the DNA is TGCGCCAGCAGTTCCGGTCGGGCCAACTTGAACACTGAAGCTTTCTTT.

The genes are TRBV9 and TRBJ2-5; D gene uncertain. This CDR3 contains 14 residues. V dropped 1 base and J dropped 4 bases, with 11 bases sitting between them. Germline loops: CDR1 SGDLS, CDR2 YYNGEE. CDR3 in DNA: TGTGCCAGCAGCGTATCCCCGTCCCGAGAGACCCAGTACTTC. Residues: CASSVSPSRETQYF. Complete variable domain (other parts from reference TRBV9 and TRBJ2-5): DSGVTQTPKHLITATGQRVTLRCSPRSGDLSVYWYQQSLDQGLQFLIQYYNGEERAKGNILERFSAQQFPDLHSELNLSSLELGDSALYFCASSVSPSRETQYFGPGTRLLVL.

CDR3 in amino acids: CASRAGTVSEKLFF. CDR3 DNA sequence: TGCGCCAGCAGGGCTGGGACAGTAAGTGAAAAACTGTTTTTT. The chain uses TRBV5-1 and TRBJ1-4, with 7 bases fitting TRBD1. Germline lookup yields CDR1 SGHRS and CDR2 YFSETQ. Trimming removed 5 bases from V and 7 bases from J; junction bases left unmatched: 8. This CDR3 spans 14 amino acids.

On this clone: The junction departs from germline at one end; a sequencing error may be responsible. V and J are TRBV7-8 and TRBJ1-5; possible D gene TRBD1, 5 bases. CDR3 length: 13 residues. Looked up from germline, CDR1 is SGHVS and CDR2 is FQNEAQ. CDR3 sequence: CASSLGGGGPRDF. The CDR3 DNA sequence: TGTGCCAGCAGCTTAGGGGGGGGAGGCCCTAGGGATTTT.

The J gene is TRBJ2-1, the V gene TRBV7-2, with 9 bases matching TRBD1. The V segment lost 5 bases and the J segment 5 bases; nucleotides outside the gene matches: 7. CDR3 length equals 15 residues. Germline V gene sequence: CDR1 SGHTA, CDR2 FQGNSA. The CDR3 DNA reads TGTGCCAGCAGCACCCAAGGACAGGGGAACAATGAGCAGTTCTTC. Translated, it gives CASSTQGQGNNEQFF.

The chain couples TRBV6-5 to TRBJ1-3, with D possibly being TRBD1 (5 bases). Germline V gene data show CDR1 as MNHEY and CDR2 as SVGAGI. CDR3 length: 15 amino acids. The germline V and J ends were trimmed by 5 bases and 4 bases, with 15 bases remaining between them. Here the CDR3 DNA reads TGTGCCAGCAGTAGTCCAGGGATGGGGGGAAACACCATATATTTT. Protein sequence: CASSSPGMGGNTIYF.

The chain joins TRBV19 to TRBJ1-2; 10 bases are a match to TRBD1. Germline trimming cut 4 bases from V and 4 bases from J; bases unmatched to any gene: 6. Germline V gene lookup returns CDR1 LNHDA and CDR2 SQIVND (reference sequence). The CDR3 extends over 15 amino acids. CDR3 amino acids: CASSRTGTGVYGYTF. CDR3 coding DNA: TGTGCCAGTAGTAGAACCGGGACAGGGGTCTATGGCTACACCTTC.

For the CDR3, the DNA is TGCAGCGTTGACAGGACGGGGGGGCGAGATACGCAGTATTTT. Amino acids: CSVDRTGGRDTQYF. The genes are TRBV29-1 and TRBJ2-3; 8 bases map to TRBD2. V dropped 3 bases and J dropped 5; count of bases not matched to a gene: 7. The CDR3 runs to 14 residues. From germline, CDR1 is SQVTM and CDR2 ANQGSEA.

The chain combines TRBV7-2 with TRBJ1-1; D is possibly TRBD1 (5 bases). Germline lookup yields CDR1 SGHTA and CDR2 FQGNSA. CDR3 length equals 15 residues. Between the trimmed V and J ends, which lost 4 bases and 5 bases, there was a span of 17 bases. CDR3 protein: CASSSSGVVRTEAFF. The CDR3 DNA is TGTGCCAGCAGCTCCTCGGGGGTGGTGAGGACTGAAGCTTTCTTT.

The chain joins TRBV27 to TRBJ2-6; D not certain. Trimming left V 3 bases short and J 2 bases short, with 8 bases between. This CDR3 region has 15 residues. Germline CDR1 reads MNHEY; CDR2 reads SMNVEV (reference sequence). CDR3 nucleotide sequence: TGTGCCAGCAGTTTTTTACCACCTGGGGCCAACGTCCTGACTTTC. Encoded protein: CASSFLPPGANVLTF. Looking up the rest from reference TRBV27 and TRBJ2-6 gives the full variable domain: EAQVTQNPRYLITVTGKKLTVTCSQNMNHEYMSWYRQDPGLGLRQIYYSMNVEVTDKGDVPEGYKVSRKEKRNFPLILESPSPNQTSLYFCASSFLPPGANVLTFGAGSRLTVL.

This clone was seen more than once but under ten times. The chain has TRBV2 and TRBJ2-7; TRBD2 matches at 9 bases. Germline assignment: CDR1 SNHLY and CDR2 FYNNEI. Trimming cost V 6 bases and J 7 bases; bases outside gene matches: 13. The CDR3 runs to 15 residues. CDR3 residues: CASRPPGGGAEEQYF. The CDR3 bases are TGTGCCAGCAGGCCTCCGGGCGGGGGGGCTGAGGAGCAGTACTTC.

The chain combines TRBV21-1 with TRBJ2-7; TRBD2, as called in the table, went unchecked against the DNA. TRBV21-1 is listed as a pseudogene. This CDR3 region has 16 residues. DNA of the CDR3: TGTGCCAGCAGCAGCCGGGAGAAAATTTACCTCTACGAGCAGTACTTC. Translated: CASSSREKIYLYEQYF.

The genes are TRBV7-2 and TRBJ1-4, with D hard to call. CDR3 length equals 15 residues. CDR1 is SGHTA, CDR2 FQGNSA, per germline. Trimming removed 1 base from V and 7 bases from J, with 13 bases in between. The CDR3 DNA reads as TGTGCCAGCAGCTTAGACGGAACCATGGGTGAAAAACTGTTTTTT. The encoded protein is CASSLDGTMGEKLFF.

The rearrangement joins TRBV30 to TRBJ2-1, with 7 bases lining up with TRBD2. Looked up from germline, CDR1 is GTSNPN and CDR2 is SVGIG (reference sequence). V lost 4 bases and J lost 9; bases outside the gene matches: 12. This CDR3 is 14 amino acids long. CDR3 sequence: CAWTQTSINGEQFF. The CDR3 bases are TGTGCCTGGACCCAGACTAGCATAAATGGTGAGCAGTTCTTC.

This sequence joins TRBV7-2 and TRBJ2-7; weak D call: TRBD2 (6 bases). The CDR3 is 13 residues long. Trimming took 4 bases from V and 6 from J, leaving 13 bases between them. Germline assignment: CDR1 SGHTA and CDR2 FQGNSA. CDR3 protein: CASSWIQGGEQYF. The CDR3 nucleotides are TGTGCCAGCAGCTGGATCCAGGGAGGCGAGCAGTACTTC.

The chain recombines TRBV7-2 with TRBJ2-2, with 10 bases identical to TRBD1. CDR3 length: 15 residues. V shed 6 bases, J shed 4 bases, and the junction held 5 bases outside the gene matches. From germline, CDR1 is SGHTA and CDR2 FQGNSA. The CDR3, as DNA: TGTGCCAGCAGTTTGACAGGGGGCCGCACCGGGGAGCTGTTTTTT. Its protein is CASSLTGGRTGELFF.

The chain couples TRBV5-6 to TRBJ1-3, with TRBD1 matching 9 bases. Germline V CDR1 and CDR2: SGHDT, YYEEEE. Trimming took 5 bases from V and 4 from J; bases not matched to a gene: 1. This CDR3 has 13 amino acids. CDR3: CASRDRGGNTIYF. For the CDR3, the DNA is TGTGCCAGCAGGGACAGGGGAGGAAACACCATATATTTT.

The chain has TRBV29-1 and TRBJ1-1, with D tentatively TRBD1 (6 bases). This CDR3 region has 14 residues. V lost 1 base, J lost 5 bases, and 14 bases lay in between. The germline V gene has CDR1 SQVTM and CDR2 ANQGSEA. DNA for the CDR3: TGCAGCGTTGAAGTGGGGGCAGGGGATACTGAAGCTTTCTTT. It codes for CSVEVGAGDTEAFF.

V and J are TRBV4-3 and TRBJ1-3; D gene ambiguous. Germline loops: CDR1 LGHNA, CDR2 YSLEER. This CDR3 is 14 amino acids long. The ends were cut back, 3 bases at V and 1 base at J, with 7 bases in the middle. CDR3 DNA sequence: TGCGCCAGCAGCCACCGAGAGTCTGGAAACACCATATATTTT. Protein: CASSHRESGNTIYF.

This chain joins TRBV18 and TRBJ1-2; D unresolved. This CDR3 is 14 amino acids long. Deletions cut 3 bases from V and 4 bases from J, with 12 bases between. Germline V gene sequence: CDR1 KGHSH, CDR2 LQKENI. CDR3 residues: CASSPKHDSYGYTF. DNA of the CDR3: TGTGCCAGCTCACCCAAACATGACTCCTATGGCTACACCTTC.

The chain employs TRBV2 and TRBJ2-2; D possibly uses TRBD1 or TRBD2 (5 bases each). Trimming cost V 3 bases and J 4 bases, with 9 bases left between them. This CDR3 contains 14 residues. Per germline, CDR1 SNHLY and CDR2 FYNNEI. The CDR3 sequence: CASSDGTRTGELFF. CDR3 sequence (DNA): TGTGCCAGCAGTGACGGGACCCGCACCGGGGAGCTGTTTTTT.

The chain employs TRBV7-6 and TRBJ1-3; tentative D call: TRBD1 (5 bases). CDR3 size: 15 residues. V lost 5 bases, J lost 4 bases, and 15 bases lay in between. CDR1 is SGHVS and CDR2 is FNYEAQ in the germline V gene. CDR3 loop: CASSLYSGAGNTIYF. The DNA for the CDR3 is TGTGCCAGCAGCCTCTACAGTGGGGCCGGAAACACCATATATTTT.

The chain couples TRBV7-8 to TRBJ2-2; D is perhaps TRBD1 (6 bases). V was cut by 10 bases and J by 3 bases, with 18 bases left in between. The CDR3 contains 15 residues. The germline V gene has CDR1 SGHVS and CDR2 FQNEAQ. Here the CDR3 reads CATSVGGAHTGELFF. CDR3 in DNA: TGTGCCACCTCTGTTGGGGGCGCCCACACCGGGGAGCTGTTTTTT. The whole variable domain, remainder taken from reference TRBV7-8 and TRBJ2-2, is GAGVSQSPRYKVAKRGQDVALRCDPISGHVSLFWYQQALGQGPEFLTYFQNEAQLDKSGLPSDRFFAERPEGSVSTLKIQRTQQEDSAVYLCATSVGGAHTGELFFGEGSRLTVL.

V usage is TRBV29-1 and J usage is TRBJ1-4; possibly TRBD1 for D (5 bases). The CDR3 runs 13 residues. V was pared by 0 bases and J by 12 bases, with 14 bases between. Germline assignment: CDR1 SQVTM and CDR2 ANQGSEA. The CDR3 sequence: CSVEEPSWGELFF. In nucleotides, the CDR3 is TGCAGCGTTGAAGAACCCTCTTGGGGGGAACTGTTTTTT.

The chain couples TRBV9 to TRBJ1-6; 9 bases fit TRBD1. The J segment lost 7 bases and the V segment lost 3 bases, leaving 5 bases of the junction unmatched. This CDR3 is built from 15 residues. Germline CDR1 reads SGDLS; CDR2 reads YYNGEE. The CDR3 bases are TGTGCCAGCAGCGCCGGACAGGGGACGAATTCACCCCTCCACTTT. It yields the protein CASSAGQGTNSPLHF.